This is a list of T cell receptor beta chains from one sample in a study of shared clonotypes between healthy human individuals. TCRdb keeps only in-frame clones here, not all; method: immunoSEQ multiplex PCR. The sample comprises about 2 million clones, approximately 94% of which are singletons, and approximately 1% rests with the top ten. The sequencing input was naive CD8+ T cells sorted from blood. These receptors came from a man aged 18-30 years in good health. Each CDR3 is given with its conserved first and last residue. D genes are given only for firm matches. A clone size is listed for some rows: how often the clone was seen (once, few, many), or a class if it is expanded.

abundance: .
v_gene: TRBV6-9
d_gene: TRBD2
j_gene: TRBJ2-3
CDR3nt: TGTGCCAGCAGTAACCACTGGACTAGCGGGAGTATTCCCACAGATACGCAGTATTTT
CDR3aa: CASSNHWTSGSIPTDTQYF

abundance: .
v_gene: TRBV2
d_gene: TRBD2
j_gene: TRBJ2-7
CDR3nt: TGTGCCAGCAGTGAAGGATTAGCGGGGAGTACCTACGAGCAGTACTTC
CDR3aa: CASSEGLAGSTYEQYF

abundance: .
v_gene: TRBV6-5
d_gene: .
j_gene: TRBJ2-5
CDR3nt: TGTGCCAGCAGTTATCAACCCCGGAAAGAGACCCAGTACTTC
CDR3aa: CASSYQPRKETQYF

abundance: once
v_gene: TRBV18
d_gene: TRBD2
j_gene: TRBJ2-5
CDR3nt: TGTGCCAGCTCACCAGCGGGAGGGCCACGGGCCGAGACCCAGTACTTC
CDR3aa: CASSPAGGPRAETQYF

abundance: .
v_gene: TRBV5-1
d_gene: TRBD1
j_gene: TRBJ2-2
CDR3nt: TGCGCCAGCAGCACCTCCGATTTACCAGGGGGCGGGTGGATAGAGACCGGGGAGCTGTTTTTT
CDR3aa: CASSTSDLPGGGWIETGELFF

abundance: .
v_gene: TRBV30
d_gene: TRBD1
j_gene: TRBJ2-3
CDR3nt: TGTGCCTGGAGTCTAGACAGGGGTTATCTCACAGATACGCAGTATTTT
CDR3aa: CAWSLDRGYLTDTQYF

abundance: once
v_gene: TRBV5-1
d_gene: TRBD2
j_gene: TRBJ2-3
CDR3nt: TGCGCCAGCAGCTTGGTGGGGACTAGCGATACGCAGTATTTT
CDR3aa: CASSLVGTSDTQYF

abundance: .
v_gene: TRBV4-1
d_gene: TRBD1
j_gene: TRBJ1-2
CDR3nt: TGCGCCAGCAGCCACCCCGGGACAGGCTTTTTAGGGGGCTACACCTTC
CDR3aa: CASSHPGTGFLGGYTF

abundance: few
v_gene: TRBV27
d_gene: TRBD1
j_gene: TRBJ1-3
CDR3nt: TGTGCCAGCAGCCCACTCCCGACAGGGCTGGACACCATATATTTT
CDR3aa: CASSPLPTGLDTIYF

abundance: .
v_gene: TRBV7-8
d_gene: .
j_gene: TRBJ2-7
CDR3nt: TGTGCCAGCAGCTTAGCCTACGACTCCTACGAGCAGTACTTC
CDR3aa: CASSLAYDSYEQYF

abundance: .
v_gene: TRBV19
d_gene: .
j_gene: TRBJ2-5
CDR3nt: TGTGCCAGTAGCCGCCCAGGGTTTGGGGAGACCCAGTACTTC
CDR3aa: CASSRPGFGETQYF

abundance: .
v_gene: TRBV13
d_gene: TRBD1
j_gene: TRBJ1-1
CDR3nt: TGTGCCAGCAGCGAGACGGACAGGGGGAACACTGAAGCTTTCTTT
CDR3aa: CASSETDRGNTEAFF

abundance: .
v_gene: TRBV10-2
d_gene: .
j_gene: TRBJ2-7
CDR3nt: TGCGCCAGCAGTGACGACTCACCAACCTACGAGCAGTACTTC
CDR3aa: CASSDDSPTYEQYF

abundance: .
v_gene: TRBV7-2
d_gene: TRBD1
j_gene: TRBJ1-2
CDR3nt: TGTGCCAGCAGTCTCGTCCAACAGGGGAACTATGGCTACACCTTC
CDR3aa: CASSLVQQGNYGYTF

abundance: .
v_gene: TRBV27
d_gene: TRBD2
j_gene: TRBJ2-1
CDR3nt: TGTGCCAGCAGTTTATTTGGACTAGCGGGGCTGGAGCAGTTCTTC
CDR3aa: CASSLFGLAGLEQFF

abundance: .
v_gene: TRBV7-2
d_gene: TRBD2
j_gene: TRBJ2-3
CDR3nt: TGTGCCAGCAGCTTATTTATTAGCGGGGGGGATACGCAGTATTTT
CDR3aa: CASSLFISGGDTQYF

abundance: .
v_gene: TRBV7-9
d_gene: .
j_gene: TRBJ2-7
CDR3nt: TGTGCCAGCTCATGGACCTCCTACGAGCAGTACTTC
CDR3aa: CASSWTSYEQYF

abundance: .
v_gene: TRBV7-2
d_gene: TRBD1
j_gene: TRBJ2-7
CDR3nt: TGTGCCAGCGGCAGGGGGCGTTCCTACGAGCAGTACTTC
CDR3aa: CASGRGRSYEQYF

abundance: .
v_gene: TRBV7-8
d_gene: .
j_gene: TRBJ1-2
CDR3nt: TGTGCCAGCAGTACCGCCGGGGAGGGGCTTATCTATGGCTACACCTTC
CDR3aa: CASSTAGEGLIYGYTF

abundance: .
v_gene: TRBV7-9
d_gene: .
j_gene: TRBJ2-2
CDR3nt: TGTGCCAGCAGGCAGGCGGAGACGAACACCGGGGAGCTGTTTTTT
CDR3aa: CASRQAETNTGELFF

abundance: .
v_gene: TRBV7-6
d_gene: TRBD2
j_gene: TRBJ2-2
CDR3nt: TGTGCCAGCAGCACCGAGAGACTAGCGGAGGGGAACACCGGGGAGCTGTTTTTT
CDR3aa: CASSTERLAEGNTGELFF

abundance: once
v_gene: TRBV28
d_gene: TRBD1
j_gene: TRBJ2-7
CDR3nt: TGTGCCAGCAGTACCCCTTGGACAGGGGCGGGGACCTACGAGCAGTACTTC
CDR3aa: CASSTPWTGAGTYEQYF

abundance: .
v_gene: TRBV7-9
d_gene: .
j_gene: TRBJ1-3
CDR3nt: TGTGCCAGCAGCTCCCCTTTGACGTTTTCAACTGGAAACACCATATATTTT
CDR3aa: CASSSPLTFSTGNTIYF

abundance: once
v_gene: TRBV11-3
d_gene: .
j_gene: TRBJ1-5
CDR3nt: TGTGCCAGCAGCTTAGAGGGCAGGGGCGGTCAGCCCCAGCATTTT
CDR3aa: CASSLEGRGGQPQHF

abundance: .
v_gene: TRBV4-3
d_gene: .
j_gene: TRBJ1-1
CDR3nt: TGCGCCAGCAGCCAAGTTGCCTGGGACACTGAAGCTTTCTTT
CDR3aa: CASSQVAWDTEAFF

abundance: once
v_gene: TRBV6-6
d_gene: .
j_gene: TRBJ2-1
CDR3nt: TGTGCCAGCAGTGCGACGGAGGGGGCTGATGAGCAGTTCTTC
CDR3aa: CASSATEGADEQFF

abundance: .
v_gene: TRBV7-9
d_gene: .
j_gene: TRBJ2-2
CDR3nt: TGTGCCAGCAGCTTACAACAAGTTACCAACACCGGGGAGCTGTTTTTT
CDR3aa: CASSLQQVTNTGELFF

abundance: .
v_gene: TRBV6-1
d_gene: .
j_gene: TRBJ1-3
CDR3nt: TGTGCCAGCAGTGAACGTCAGCTCCTTTACTCTGGAAACACCATATATTTT
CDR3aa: CASSERQLLYSGNTIYF